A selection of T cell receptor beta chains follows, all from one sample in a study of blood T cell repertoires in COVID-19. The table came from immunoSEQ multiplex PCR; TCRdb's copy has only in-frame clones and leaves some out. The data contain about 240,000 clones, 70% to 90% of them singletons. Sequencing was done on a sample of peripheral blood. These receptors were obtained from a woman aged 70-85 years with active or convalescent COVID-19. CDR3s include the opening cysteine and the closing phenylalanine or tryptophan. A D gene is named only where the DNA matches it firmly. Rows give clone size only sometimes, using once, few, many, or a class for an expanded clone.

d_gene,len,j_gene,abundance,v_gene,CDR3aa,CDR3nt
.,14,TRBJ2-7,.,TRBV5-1,CASSLLDSYYEQYF,TGCGCCAGCAGCTTGCTGGACAGCTACTACGAGCAGTACTTC
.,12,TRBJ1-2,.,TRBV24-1,CATRGEYYGYTF,TGTGCCACCCGGGGGGAATACTATGGCTACACCTTC
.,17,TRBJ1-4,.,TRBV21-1,CASSKRLSPGTAEKLFF,TGTGCCAGCAGCAAAAGGCTGAGCCCCGGGACAGCCGAAAAACTGTTTTTT
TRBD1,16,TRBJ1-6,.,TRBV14,CASSQVGTGSYSPLHF,TGTGCCAGCAGCCAAGTCGGGACAGGATCATATTCACCCCTCCACTTT
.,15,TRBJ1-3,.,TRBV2,CASIGGPTSGNTIYF,TGTGCCAGCATAGGGGGACCGACCTCTGGAAACACCATATATTTT
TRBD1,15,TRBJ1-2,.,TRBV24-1,CATSDRTGSNYGYTF,TGTGCCACCAGTGATCGGACAGGGTCTAACTATGGCTACACCTTC
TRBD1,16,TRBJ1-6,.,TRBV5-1,CASSLGGTGHNSPLHF,TGCGCCAGCAGCTTGGGAGGGACAGGGCATAATTCACCCCTCCACTTT
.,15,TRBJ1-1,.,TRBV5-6,CASSRLPPDSTEAFF,TGTGCCAGCAGCAGACTTCCCCCGGACAGCACTGAAGCTTTCTTT
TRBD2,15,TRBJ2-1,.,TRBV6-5,CASSPSGGNENEQFF,TGTGCCAGCAGTCCCAGCGGGGGGAATGAAAATGAGCAGTTCTTC
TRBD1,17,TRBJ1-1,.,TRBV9,CASSPDGRDRFNTEAFF,TGTGCCAGCAGCCCCGACGGGCGGGACAGGTTTAACACTGAAGCTTTCTTT
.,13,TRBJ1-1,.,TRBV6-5,CASSATLNTEAFF,TGTGCCAGCAGCGCTACTCTGAACACTGAAGCTTTCTTT
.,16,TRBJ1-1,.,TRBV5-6,CASSPTYGTLNTEAFF,TGTGCCAGCAGCCCCACCTACGGGACATTGAACACTGAAGCTTTCTTT
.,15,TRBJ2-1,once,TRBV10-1,CASSESSQGTNEQFF,TGCGCCAGCAGTGAGTCGAGTCAGGGGACGAATGAGCAGTTCTTC